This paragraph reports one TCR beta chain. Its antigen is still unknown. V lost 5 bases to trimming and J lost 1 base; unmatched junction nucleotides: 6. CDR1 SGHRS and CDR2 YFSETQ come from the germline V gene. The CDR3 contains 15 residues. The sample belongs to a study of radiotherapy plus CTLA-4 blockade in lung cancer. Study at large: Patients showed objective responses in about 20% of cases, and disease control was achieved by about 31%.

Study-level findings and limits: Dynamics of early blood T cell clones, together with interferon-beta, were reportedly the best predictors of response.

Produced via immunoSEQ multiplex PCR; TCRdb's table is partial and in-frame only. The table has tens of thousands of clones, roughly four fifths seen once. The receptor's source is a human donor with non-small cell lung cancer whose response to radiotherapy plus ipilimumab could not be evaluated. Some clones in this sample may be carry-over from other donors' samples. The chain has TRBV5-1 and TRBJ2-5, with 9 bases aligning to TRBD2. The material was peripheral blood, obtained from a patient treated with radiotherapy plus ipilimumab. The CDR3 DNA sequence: TGCGCCAGCAGGGGTCTAGCGGGGCCCCAAGAGACCCAGTACTTC. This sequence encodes CASRGLAGPQETQYF.